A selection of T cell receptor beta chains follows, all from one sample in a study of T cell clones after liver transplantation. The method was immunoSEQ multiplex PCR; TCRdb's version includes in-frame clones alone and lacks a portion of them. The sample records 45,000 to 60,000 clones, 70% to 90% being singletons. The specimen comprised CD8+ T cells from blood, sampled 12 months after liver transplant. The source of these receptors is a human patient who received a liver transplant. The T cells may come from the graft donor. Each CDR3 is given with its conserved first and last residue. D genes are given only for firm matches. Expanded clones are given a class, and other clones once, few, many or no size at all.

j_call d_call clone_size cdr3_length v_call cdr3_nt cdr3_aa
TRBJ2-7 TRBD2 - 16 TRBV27 TGTGCCAGCAGTTTATTGGGGGCGGGGGGGACGTACGAGCAGTACTTC CASSLLGAGGTYEQYF
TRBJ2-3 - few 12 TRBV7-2 TGTGCCAGCAGCTTAGGGGAAGGGAAGGAGTATTTT CASSLGEGKEYF
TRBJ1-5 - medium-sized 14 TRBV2 TGTGCCAGCAACATCGACAAGGAGTATCAGCCCCAGCATTTT CASNIDKEYQPQHF
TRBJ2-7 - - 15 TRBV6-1 TGTGCCAGCAGTCCTAGGGCCACGGGGACCTACGAGCAGTACTTC CASSPRATGTYEQYF
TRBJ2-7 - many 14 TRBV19 TGTGCCAGTAGCAGGGGCGGAGGGAACTACGAGCAGTACTTC CASSRGGGNYEQYF
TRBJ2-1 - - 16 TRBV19 TGTGCCAGTAGTATTAGAGACAGTTTCTCCTACAATGAGCAGTTCTTC CASSIRDSFSYNEQFF
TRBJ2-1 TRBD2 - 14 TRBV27 TGTGCCAGCAGTTGGGGGGGGTCCTACAATGAGCAGTTCTTC CASSWGGSYNEQFF
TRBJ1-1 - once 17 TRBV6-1 TGTGCCAGCAGTGAAGCCTTTTGGGTTAAGATTAACACTGAAGCTTTCTTT CASSEAFWVKINTEAFF
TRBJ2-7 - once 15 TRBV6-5 TGTGCCAGCAGTTACTCAGGGCCACCTGCCTACGAGCAGTACTTC CASSYSGPPAYEQYF
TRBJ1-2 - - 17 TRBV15 TGTGCCACCAGCAGAGATGGGGGGCGCGGGGATAACTATGGCTACACCTTC CATSRDGGRGDNYGYTF
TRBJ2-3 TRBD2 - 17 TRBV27 TGTGCCAGCAGGAAAGGGACTAGCGGATCTAGCACAGATACGCAGTATTTT CASRKGTSGSSTDTQYF
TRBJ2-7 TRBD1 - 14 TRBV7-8 TGTGCCAGCAGCCACGGGACAGGGAGCTACGAGCAGTACTTC CASSHGTGSYEQYF
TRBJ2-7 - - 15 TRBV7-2 TGTGCCAGCAGCTTAGAAGCGCCACAGGGCTACGAGCAGTACTTC CASSLEAPQGYEQYF
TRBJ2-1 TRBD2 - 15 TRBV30 TGTGCCTGGAGTGTACTGGTCGGGAGGTCGGGTGAGCAGTTCTTC CAWSVLVGRSGEQFF
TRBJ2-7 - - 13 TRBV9 TGTGCCAGCAGCCCAGTGGAGGGCTACGAGCAGTACTTC CASSPVEGYEQYF
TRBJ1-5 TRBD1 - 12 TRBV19 TGTGCCAGTCGACAGGGTGGTCAGCCCCAGCATTTT CASRQGGQPQHF
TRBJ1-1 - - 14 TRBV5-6 TGTGCCAGCAGCTTCCAGGGCGTGTACCCTGAAGCTTTCTTT CASSFQGVYPEAFF